A single T cell receptor (beta chain) is shown here with its context. The CDR3 runs 16 residues. V gave up 2 bases and J gave up 8 bases; unmatched junction bases: 9. Germline lookup yields CDR1 KGHSH and CDR2 LQKENI. This record comes from a study of stem cell transplantation in POMP-related autoinflammatory disease. Clones were read by immunoSEQ multiplex PCR, and TCRdb kept only the in-frame ones, dropping some. The profile shows fewer than 30,000 clones, more than 75% of them singletons. The receptor's source is a human donor with POMP-related autoinflammation and immune dysregulation (PRAID). The sequences come from CD4+ T cells from PBMCs, collected before stem cell transplantation. The gene calls are TRBV18 and TRBJ2-1; TRBD2 aligns across 10 bases. CDR3 in DNA: TGTGCCAGCTCACCATATGACCTAGCGGGAGAAGATGAGCAGTTCTTC. It specifies CASSPYDLAGEDEQFF.